A single sample is the source of the 30 T cell receptor beta chains below, sequenced in a study of OX40 agonist ivuxolimab in advanced cancers. The assay was immunoSEQ multiplex PCR, and TCRdb's table has in-frame clones only and misses some. Seen here are roughly 72,000 clones, over 70% observed once, and the top ten hold approximately 5%. The material sequenced was CD4+ or CD8+ T cells sorted from blood, taken in a trial of the OX40 agonist ivuxolimab. The receptors stem from an adult with an advanced solid tumor such as melanoma, head and neck, liver or kidney cancer.

The sample holds a few counts of this clone. The chain uses TRBV6-1 and TRBJ1-6, with D possibly TRBD1 on 5 matching bases. The CDR3 runs 14 residues. Germline V gene lookup returns CDR1 MNHNS and CDR2 SASEGT. The ends were cut back, 7 bases at V and 7 bases at J, with 14 bases in the middle. In nucleotides, the CDR3 is TGTGCCAGCAACCCAGGGTGGGGAAATTCACCCCTCCACTTT. Translated, it gives CASNPGWGNSPLHF.

This clone has only a few counts. This chain links TRBV5-1 with TRBJ2-7; 11 nucleotides agree with TRBD1. Germline V CDR1 and CDR2: SGHRS, YFSETQ. The length of the CDR3 is 15 residues. With 0 bases clipped from V and 8 bases from J, the junction kept 7 bases outside the gene matches. The CDR3, as DNA: TGCGCCAGCAGCTTGGATCGGACAGGGGGCTTAAAGCAGTACTTC. This gives the protein CASSLDRTGGLKQYF.

As regards this clone: The conserved phenylalanine or tryptophan is not found at the CDR3 terminus, so this likely reflects a read error. No DNA is shown, since the ends of the CDR3 on it are uncertain; the CDR3 is the one TCRdb lists. The chain carries TRBV29-1 and TRBJ1-1. The germline gives CDR1 SQVTM, CDR2 ANQGSEA. The CDR3 contains 9 residues when both ends are counted. The CDR3 region is CSVEGFGFL.

This clone was picked up a small number of times. The rearrangement uses TRBV6-6 and TRBJ1-5; D not resolved. CDR1 is MNHNY, CDR2 SVGAGI, per germline (reference sequence). CDR3 length: 14 residues. V gave up 7 bases and J gave up 4 bases, with 14 bases separating them. The CDR3 nucleotides read TGTGCCAGCACTGATAGTAACCCTAATCAGCCCCAGCATTTT. It is translated as CASTDSNPNQPQHF.

The chain links TRBV2 to TRBJ1-2; TRBD1 is a possible D gene (5 bases). The CDR3 extends over 14 amino acids. Looked up from germline, CDR1 is SNHLY and CDR2 is FYNNEI. V dropped 2 bases and J dropped 4 bases, with 11 bases sitting between them. The CDR3 loop is CASSETTVTYGYTF. In nucleotides, the CDR3 is TGTGCCAGCAGTGAAACGACAGTAACCTATGGCTACACCTTC.

This clone was seen more than once but under ten times. This chain connects TRBV10-3 to TRBJ1-2; D not resolved. The CDR3 contains 11 residues. The V end was cut by 7 bases, the J end by 6 bases, with 9 bases between. Germline V gene data show CDR1 as ENHRY and CDR2 as SYGVKD. The CDR3 bases are TGTGCCATCACCGAGGGTCATGGCTACACCTTC. This sequence encodes CAITEGHGYTF.

The V gene is TRBV25-1, the J gene TRBJ1-2; D is undetermined. The CDR3 has 12 amino acids. Between the trimmed V and J ends, which lost 3 bases and 5 bases, there was a span of 7 bases. Germline CDR1 MGHDK, CDR2 SYGVNS. The CDR3 reads CASSELRYGYTF. Written as DNA, the CDR3 is TGTGCCAGCAGTGAGCTACGATATGGCTACACCTTC.

The rearrangement links TRBV5-1 to TRBJ1-2, with 9 bases fitting TRBD1. The germline V gene encodes CDR1 SGHRS and CDR2 YFSETQ. The V and J ends lost 4 bases and 7 bases, in that order; junction bases with no gene match: 8. The CDR3 runs 14 residues. In DNA, the CDR3 is TGCGCCAGCAGCCCTGGGACAGGGCAGTTTGGCTACACCTTC. It yields the protein CASSPGTGQFGYTF. The full variable domain, completed using reference TRBV5-1 and TRBJ1-2, is KAGVTQTPRYLIKTRGQQVTLSCSPISGHRSVSWYQQTPGQGLQFLFEYFSETQRNKGNFPGRFSGRQFSNSRSEMNVSTLELGDSALYLCASSPGTGQFGYTFGSGTRLTVV.

The rearrangement joins TRBV7-3 to TRBJ2-2, with TRBD2 identical over 7 bases. The germline gives CDR1 SGHTA, CDR2 FQGTGA. This CDR3 has 14 amino acids. V lost 6 bases to trimming and J lost 10 bases; unmatched junction nucleotides: 11. The CDR3 DNA reads TGTGCCAGCAGTTCCACTAGCGATTCGAAGGAGCTGTTTTTT. This codes for CASSSTSDSKELFF.

The gene calls are TRBV5-1 and TRBJ2-7; unclear D gene. The CDR3 length is 17 residues. The germline gives CDR1 SGHRS, CDR2 YFSETQ. The V gene lost 0 bases and the J gene lost 4 bases, with 20 bases spanning the gap. Here the CDR3 DNA reads TGCGCCAGCAGCTTGGGGCAGACCGCCCGGCCTTCGTACGAGCAGTACTTC. Translated: CASSLGQTARPSYEQYF. Based on the CDR3 plus reference TRBV5-1 and TRBJ2-7, the full variable domain is KAGVTQTPRYLIKTRGQQVTLSCSPISGHRSVSWYQQTPGQGLQFLFEYFSETQRNKGNFPGRFSGRQFSNSRSEMNVSTLELGDSALYLCASSLGQTARPSYEQYFGPGTRLTVT.

The chain uses TRBV5-1 and TRBJ1-4; D remains unclear. This CDR3 comprises 14 residues. Trimming stripped 0 bases from V and 7 bases from J, with 10 bases between. Germline V CDR1 and CDR2: SGHRS, YFSETQ. The CDR3 protein is CASSLGGRSEKLFF. DNA of the CDR3: TGCGCCAGCAGCTTGGGAGGGAGAAGTGAAAAACTGTTTTTT.

The J gene is TRBJ2-1, the V gene TRBV29-1, with 7 bases matching TRBD1. The CDR3 has 17 amino acids. Germline CDR1 and CDR2: SQVTM and ANQGSEA. Losses at the gene ends were 3 bases for V and 0 bases for J; bases not matched to a gene: 11. CDR3 nucleotides: TGCAGCGTTGAGCACAGGGGAGCGCGTAGCTCCTACAATGAGCAGTTCTTC. It translates to CSVEHRGARSSYNEQFF.

The J gene is TRBJ2-2, the V gene TRBV14; 10 positions agree with TRBD2. V gave up 1 base and J gave up 4 bases; unmatched junction bases: 3. The CDR3 runs to 16 residues. Germline CDR1 SGHDN, CDR2 FVKESK. This CDR3 reads CASSQGLAGATGELFF. The CDR3 region has the DNA TGTGCCAGCAGCCAAGGGCTAGCGGGAGCCACCGGGGAGCTGTTTTTT. Full variable domain (missing parts from reference TRBV14 and TRBJ2-2): EAGVTQFPSHSVIEKGQTVTLRCDPISGHDNLYWYRRVMGKEIKFLLHFVKESKQDESGMPNNRFLAERTGGTYSTLKVQPAELEDSGVYFCASSQGLAGATGELFFGEGSRLTVL.

The chain joins TRBV6-1 to TRBJ2-2; 7 nucleotides match TRBD1. V shed 4 bases and J 4 bases; nucleotides not matched to a gene: 6. The germline V gene encodes CDR1 MNHNS and CDR2 SASEGT. This CDR3 has 15 residues. DNA for the CDR3: TGTGCCAGCAGTGTGCCGTCAGGGGGCACCGGGGAGCTGTTTTTT. Residues: CASSVPSGGTGELFF.

This clone was seen only once. This chain links TRBV7-9 with TRBJ1-2; weak D call: TRBD1 (5 bases). V was clipped by 5 bases and J by 0 bases, with 13 bases between them. There are 15 residues in the CDR3. Germline lookup yields CDR1 SEHNR and CDR2 FQNEAQ (reference sequence). CDR3 nucleotide sequence: TGTGCCAGCAGCCAGGGCACACACGCTAACTATGGCTACACCTTC. The encoded protein is CASSQGTHANYGYTF.

In DNA, the CDR3 is TGTGCCAGTAGTACTGTGGACAGGGCTTATAGCAATCAGCCCCAGCATTTT. The encoded protein is CASSTVDRAYSNQPQHF. V gene TRBV19 combines with J gene TRBJ1-5; 8 positions agree with TRBD1. V was pared by 4 bases and J by 0 bases, with 8 bases of the junction left unmatched. In germline, CDR1 is LNHDA, CDR2 SQIVND (reference sequence). The CDR3 is made up of 17 amino acids.

This chain connects TRBV12-5 to TRBJ2-7; 13 bases are a match to TRBD2. The CDR3 totals 17 residues. Trimming took 0 bases from V and 1 from J; bases not matched to a gene: 3. The germline gives CDR1 LGHNT, CDR2 FRNRAP. CDR3 coding DNA: TGTGCTAGTGGTTTGGTTACTAGCGGGGGGGATTCCTACGAGCAGTACTTC. Translating it yields CASGLVTSGGDSYEQYF.

The chain couples TRBV6-5 to TRBJ2-2, with 7 positions matching TRBD1. J lost 1 base, V lost 8 bases, and 4 bases had no gene match. CDR3 length: 14 amino acids. Germline V gene data show CDR1 as MNHEY and CDR2 as SVGAGI. CDR3 loop: CASSWTGNTGELFF. For the CDR3, the DNA is TGTGCCAGCTCTTGGACAGGGAACACCGGGGAGCTGTTTTTT.

This chain uses TRBV7-3 with TRBJ2-5, with 9 bases aligning to TRBD1. The CDR3 is 16 residues long. V was clipped by 10 bases and J by 2 bases; unmatched bases: 14. Germline assignment: CDR1 SGHTA and CDR2 FQGTGA. The CDR3 sequence: CATPTGTGGMQETQYF. In DNA, the CDR3 is TGTGCCACACCCACAGGTACAGGGGGCATGCAAGAGACCCAGTACTTC.

This rearrangement joins TRBV7-9 to TRBJ1-3; no clear D gene. Germline V gives CDR1 SEHNR, CDR2 FQNEAQ (reference sequence). The CDR3 length is 12 residues. Trimming pared 5 bases from V and 5 bases from J, leaving 7 bases between. This chain's CDR3 is CASSPPRNTIYF. The CDR3 DNA reads TGTGCCAGCAGCCCCCCTAGAAACACCATATATTTT.

V gene TRBV6-5 combines with J gene TRBJ1-1, with 9 bases lining up with TRBD1. The germline gives CDR1 MNHEY, CDR2 SVGAGI. The CDR3 is 15 amino acids. J was trimmed by 8 bases and V by 5 bases; bases with no gene match: 12. The CDR3 nucleotides read TGTGCCAGCAGTCACCTTCCCGGGACAGGGAAGGAAGCTTTCTTT. It is translated as CASSHLPGTGKEAFF.

This clone was observed once. This chain joins TRBV4-3 and TRBJ2-1; D is undetermined. CDR1 is LGHNA, CDR2 YSLEER, per germline. The CDR3 sequence is 17 residues long. V was shortened by 0 bases and J by 0 bases, with 12 bases between the two germline ends. The CDR3 is CASSQDRGFSSYNEQFF. In DNA form, the CDR3 reads TGCGCCAGCAGCCAAGATCGTGGTTTCAGCTCCTACAATGAGCAGTTCTTC.

This clone was recorded once. The chain is built from TRBV13 and TRBJ2-2; the match to TRBD2 covers 8 bases. Germline V gene lookup returns CDR1 PRHDT and CDR2 FYEKMQ (reference sequence). This CDR3 has 17 amino acids. V shed 5 bases and J 0 bases; nucleotides not matched to a gene: 8. CDR3 sequence: CASSQAGVSPNTGELFF. The CDR3 DNA follows: TGTGCCAGCAGCCAAGCGGGAGTCTCCCCGAACACCGGGGAGCTGTTTTTT.

This rearrangement joins TRBV7-9 to TRBJ2-2, with D perhaps being TRBD1 or TRBD2 (5 bases each). Trimming stripped 5 bases from V and 6 bases from J, with 13 bases between. Germline V CDR1 and CDR2: SEHNR, FQNEAQ (reference sequence). The CDR3 runs to 14 residues. This chain's CDR3 is CASSEGFSAGELFF. For the CDR3, the DNA is TGTGCCAGCAGCGAGGGGTTTTCAGCCGGGGAGCTGTTTTTT.

The chain links TRBV4-3 to TRBJ2-6; the match to TRBD1 covers 12 bases. The CDR3 extends over 21 amino acids. Trimming cost V 2 bases and J 2 bases; bases outside gene matches: 13. Germline CDR1 and CDR2: LGHNA and YSLEER. The CDR3 sequence: CASSQMGAPGQGAPGANVLTF. DNA of the CDR3: TGCGCCAGCAGCCAAATGGGGGCACCGGGACAGGGGGCGCCTGGGGCCAACGTCCTGACTTTC.

The genes are TRBV19 and TRBJ2-1; the D gene could be TRBD1 or TRBD2 (5 bases each). The CDR3 has 13 amino acids. In germline, CDR1 is LNHDA, CDR2 SQIVND (reference sequence). V was cut by 5 bases and J by 8 bases, with 13 bases left in between. CDR3 in DNA: TGTGCCAGTAGTTCCAAGACAGCGGATGAGCAGTTCTTC. This translates into CASSSKTADEQFF.

This chain uses TRBV7-2 with TRBJ2-5; unclear D gene. The germline V gene has CDR1 SGHTA and CDR2 FQGNSA. This CDR3 is built from 14 residues. V was trimmed by 1 base and J by 1 base, leaving 7 bases between them. In DNA form, the CDR3 reads TGTGCCAGCAGCTTAGGGCGGAGCCAAGAGACCCAGTACTTC. Amino acid sequence: CASSLGRSQETQYF.

Worth noting for this clone: At one end, the junction sequence differs from germline, possibly due to a read error. This chain connects TRBV6-1 to TRBJ2-7, with D possibly TRBD1 on 7 matching bases. The CDR3 is 12 residues long. The germline V gene encodes CDR1 MNHNS and CDR2 SASEGT. CDR3 sequence reads: CASSEGSPGGNF. CDR3 DNA: TGTGCCAGCAGTGAAGGTTCCCCAGGGGGGAACTTC.

This rearrangement joins TRBV6-5 to TRBJ1-2; D possibly corresponds to TRBD1 (6 bases). Germline assignment: CDR1 MNHEY and CDR2 SVGAGI. Trimming pared 6 bases from V and 9 bases from J, leaving 17 bases between. This CDR3 is built from 13 residues. CDR3 protein: CASRSGGARSYTF. CDR3 DNA: TGTGCCAGCAGGTCCGGGGGCGCCAGGAGCTACACCTTC.

This clone was seen a few times. This chain uses TRBV19 with TRBJ2-1, with 11 nucleotides matching TRBD2. Germline trimming cut 3 bases from V and 0 bases from J; bases unmatched to any gene: 16. The germline V gene encodes CDR1 LNHDA and CDR2 SQIVND (reference sequence). CDR3 length equals 21 residues. This CDR3 reads CASSIKGGSGGAPLSYNEQFF. The CDR3, as DNA: TGTGCCAGTAGTATTAAGGGCGGTAGCGGGGGGGCCCCCCTCTCCTACAATGAGCAGTTCTTC.